This record covers a single TCR beta chain. This record comes from a study of blood T cell repertoires in COVID-19. The wider study: Sites across the United States, Italy and Spain contributed samples from acute and convalescent COVID-19. From T cells, B-cell-depleted T cells, or PBMCs came the material, which was cDNA or gDNA.

Per the original data handling: For nucleated cells, counts were estimated from reference gene primer amplification. Only in-frame clones appear in the TCRdb table, and some are missing; sequencing was by immunoSEQ multiplex PCR. From that table come the V and J calls and clone size; the DNA was used to work out D and trimming. The sample includes tens of thousands of clones, around four fifths seen only once; the top ten take about 2.7%. The CDR3 is 14 residues long. The ends were cut back, 4 bases at V and 1 base at J, with 10 bases in the middle. Germline CDR1 LNHNV, CDR2 YYDKDF (reference sequence).

The sample consisted of peripheral blood. This clonotype was obtained from a man in his forties or fifties with acute or convalescent COVID-19. The chain has TRBV15 and TRBJ1-1; D gene uncertain. CDR3 DNA: TGTGCCACCAGCACCGGTGATTCGAACACTGAAGCTTTCTTT. As protein: CATSTGDSNTEAFF.